These T cell receptor beta chains were read from a single sample in a study of shared clonotypes between healthy human individuals. Assay used: immunoSEQ multiplex PCR; TCRdb lists only in-frame clones, some missing. Seen here are about 580,000 clones, nearly 98% observed once, and the top ten hold approximately 0.33%. The sample comprised naive CD8+ T cells sorted from blood. The receptor set was obtained from a young man in good health. CDR3s include the opening cysteine and the closing phenylalanine or tryptophan. A D gene is named only where the DNA matches it firmly. Part of the rows lack a size; the others show once, few, many or a class for expanded clones.

J,size,D,V,CDR3,DNA
TRBJ2-1,.,TRBD2,TRBV13,CASSLGGLTYEQFF,TGTGCCAGCAGCTTAGGGGGACTAACCTATGAGCAGTTCTTC
TRBJ2-7,.,TRBD1,TRBV5-1,CASSFRQGSHEQYF,TGCGCCAGCAGCTTTCGACAGGGTTCCCACGAGCAGTACTTC
TRBJ1-3,.,.,TRBV18,CASSPPGGHRNTIYF,TGTGCCAGCTCACCACCGGGGGGACACAGAAACACCATATATTTT
TRBJ2-7,.,.,TRBV13,CASGGEDVYEQYF,TGTGCCAGCGGCGGGGAGGACGTGTACGAGCAGTACTTC
TRBJ2-3,.,.,TRBV7-9,CASSLVTGPPSTDTQYF,TGTGCCAGCAGCTTAGTCACAGGACCCCCTAGCACAGATACGCAGTATTTT
TRBJ2-7,.,.,TRBV7-9,CASRPGGGYEQYF,TGTGCCAGCAGACCCGGAGGTGGCTACGAGCAGTACTTC
TRBJ2-3,.,.,TRBV11-2,CASSLGLRPSTDTQYF,TGTGCCAGCAGCTTAGGACTACGCCCTAGCACAGATACGCAGTATTTT
TRBJ1-5,.,.,TRBV28,CASSSRVSNQPQHF,TGTGCCAGCAGTTCCAGGGTTAGCAATCAGCCCCAGCATTTT
TRBJ2-1,.,.,TRBV30,CAWMSDAYNEQFF,TGTGCCTGGATGTCCGATGCCTACAATGAGCAGTTCTTC
TRBJ2-7,.,.,TRBV29-1,CSAGGGALYEQYF,TGCAGCGCCGGAGGGGGTGCACTCTACGAGCAGTACTTC
TRBJ2-7,.,TRBD2,TRBV29-1,CSGREGRHEQYF,TGCAGCGGGAGGGAGGGCCGCCACGAGCAGTACTTC
TRBJ2-7,.,.,TRBV27,CASSYRASYEQYF,TGTGCCAGCAGTTACAGGGCGTCCTACGAGCAGTACTTC
TRBJ2-6,.,TRBD1,TRBV7-3,CASSMDRPSSGANVLTF,TGTGCCAGCAGCATGGACAGGCCGAGCTCTGGGGCCAACGTCCTGACTTTC
TRBJ2-3,.,.,TRBV29-1,CSVEGGGWGDTDTQYF,TGCAGCGTTGAAGGTGGAGGCTGGGGTGACACAGATACGCAGTATTTT
TRBJ2-6,.,.,TRBV29-1,CSVDTGSGANVLTF,TGCAGCGTTGATACGGGGTCTGGGGCCAACGTCCTGACTTTC
TRBJ2-3,.,.,TRBV5-1,CASSLALERSTDTQYF,TGCGCCAGCAGCTTGGCACTAGAGCGGTCCACAGATACGCAGTATTTT
TRBJ1-1,.,.,TRBV5-1,CASSLNRAESNTEAFF,TGCGCCAGCAGCTTGAACAGGGCTGAGTCAAACACTGAAGCTTTCTTT
TRBJ2-2,.,TRBD2,TRBV7-8,CASSLDSGVNTGELFF,TGTGCCAGCAGCCTGGATAGCGGGGTGAACACCGGGGAGCTGTTTTTT
TRBJ1-4,.,.,TRBV7-9,CASSSSSGGFGEKLFF,TGTGCCAGCAGCTCGTCGAGCGGGGGCTTTGGTGAAAAACTGTTTTTT
TRBJ2-7,.,.,TRBV27,CASSLGDSPPYEQYF,TGTGCCAGCAGTTTAGGAGACAGTCCCCCGTACGAGCAGTACTTC
TRBJ2-5,.,TRBD2,TRBV7-2,CASSLDASGVGETQYF,TGTGCCAGCAGCTTAGACGCTAGCGGCGTGGGGGAGACCCAGTACTTC
TRBJ2-7,.,.,TRBV29-1,CSVEDLSYEQYF,TGCAGCGTTGAAGATTTGAGCTACGAGCAGTACTTC
TRBJ1-5,.,TRBD1,TRBV2,CASRNPGQAFSNQPQHF,TGTGCCAGCAGAAATCCGGGACAGGCCTTTAGCAATCAGCCCCAGCATTTT
TRBJ2-2,.,.,TRBV11-2,CASSLNTGELFF,TGTGCCAGCAGCTTAAACACCGGGGAGCTGTTTTTT
TRBJ1-2,.,.,TRBV5-3,CARSPGGRINYGYTF,TGTGCCAGAAGCCCTGGAGGGCGCATAAACTATGGCTACACCTTC
TRBJ2-2,.,TRBD2,TRBV7-6,CASYNGRAHTGELFF,TGTGCCAGCTATAACGGGAGGGCCCACACCGGGGAGCTGTTTTTT
TRBJ2-7,.,TRBD2,TRBV2,CASGGLAVEQYF,TGTGCCAGCGGGGGACTAGCCGTCGAGCAGTACTTC
TRBJ1-5,.,TRBD1,TRBV2,CASSGQGPNQPQHF,TGTGCCAGCAGTGGACAGGGGCCCAATCAGCCCCAGCATTTT
TRBJ1-3,.,TRBD1,TRBV5-4,CASRDSTVSGNTIYF,TGTGCCAGCCGGGACAGCACAGTCTCTGGAAACACCATATATTTT
TRBJ2-7,.,TRBD1,TRBV18,CASSPPGQAFYEQYF,TGTGCCAGCTCACCACCGGGACAGGCCTTCTACGAGCAGTACTTC
TRBJ1-4,.,.,TRBV6-1,CASSEYYRANEKLFF,TGTGCCAGCAGTGAATACTACAGGGCCAATGAAAAACTGTTTTTT
TRBJ1-1,.,.,TRBV30,CAWGEGIGTEAFF,TGTGCCTGGGGGGAAGGAATTGGGACTGAAGCTTTCTTT
TRBJ1-2,.,.,TRBV7-9,CASSFGAEVYGYTF,TGTGCCAGCAGCTTTGGGGCGGAAGTCTATGGCTACACCTTC
TRBJ2-3,.,.,TRBV5-5,CASSSWEPRGDTQYF,TGTGCCAGCAGCTCCTGGGAGCCCCGGGGAGATACGCAGTATTTT
TRBJ2-7,.,.,TRBV27,CASSLSRGSYEQYF,TGTGCCAGCAGTTTATCGAGGGGCTCCTACGAGCAGTACTTC
TRBJ1-2,.,TRBD1,TRBV5-4,CASSLEGAGYGYTF,TGTGCCAGCAGCTTGGAGGGGGCTGGCTATGGCTACACCTTC
TRBJ2-7,.,TRBD1,TRBV4-1,CASSGPSGDRGLYEQYF,TGCGCCAGCAGCGGCCCTTCGGGAGACAGGGGGCTATACGAGCAGTACTTC
TRBJ2-3,.,.,TRBV29-1,CSVVDSTADTQYF,TGCAGCGTTGTAGACTCGACCGCAGATACGCAGTATTTT
TRBJ2-7,.,TRBD2,TRBV7-2,CASSHSGRGTYEQYF,TGTGCCAGCAGCCATAGCGGGAGGGGAACCTACGAGCAGTACTTC
TRBJ1-4,.,TRBD1,TRBV5-4,CASSLGQGHEKLFF,TGTGCCAGCAGCTTAGGACAGGGGCATGAAAAACTGTTTTTT
TRBJ2-1,.,.,TRBV5-5,CASSHDRDLYNEQFF,TGTGCCAGCAGCCATGACAGAGATCTCTACAATGAGCAGTTCTTC
TRBJ2-7,once,.,TRBV18,CASSPRSLDRYTYEQYF,TGTGCCAGCTCACCACGGAGTCTCGACAGGTATACCTACGAGCAGTACTTC
TRBJ1-2,.,TRBD1,TRBV7-6,CASSRGQGANYGYTF,TGTGCCAGCAGCCGCGGTCAGGGGGCGAACTATGGCTACACCTTC
TRBJ1-1,once,.,TRBV5-4,CASSFDLGVQAFF,TGTGCCAGCAGCTTCGACTTAGGGGTTCAAGCTTTCTTT
TRBJ1-2,.,.,TRBV7-9,CASSLGEGVGENYGYTF,TGTGCCAGCAGCTTAGGTGAAGGAGTCGGAGAGAACTATGGCTACACCTTC
TRBJ1-2,.,TRBD1,TRBV11-2,CASSPGTGSYGYTF,TGTGCCAGCAGCCCCGGGACAGGGTCCTATGGCTACACCTTC
TRBJ2-3,.,.,TRBV13,CASSSPPGLITDTQYF,TGTGCCAGCAGCTCCCCCCCGGGACTGATCACAGATACGCAGTATTTT
TRBJ1-5,.,.,TRBV27,CASSLSTGNQPQHF,TGTGCCAGCAGTTTATCGACGGGAAATCAGCCCCAGCATTTT
TRBJ2-6,.,TRBD1,TRBV5-1,CASSRPGTGSGANVLTF,TGCGCCAGCAGCCGTCCCGGGACAGGGTCCGGGGCCAACGTCCTGACTTTC
TRBJ2-7,.,.,TRBV11-2,CASSLEASDSYEQYF,TGTGCCAGCAGCTTAGAGGCTAGCGACTCCTACGAGCAGTACTTC
TRBJ2-7,.,.,TRBV6-1,CASRDRAREYEQYF,TGTGCCAGCAGGGACCGGGCTAGGGAATACGAGCAGTACTTC
TRBJ2-7,.,.,TRBV6-5,CASSYGSSEQYF,TGTGCCAGCAGTTACGGGAGTAGCGAGCAGTACTTC
TRBJ2-7,.,.,TRBV6-6,CASSKVSYEQYF,TGTGCCAGCAGTAAAGTCAGCTACGAGCAGTACTTC
TRBJ2-3,.,.,TRBV6-5,CASSYSGVRDTQYF,TGTGCCAGCAGTTACTCCGGAGTTAGAGATACGCAGTATTTT
TRBJ2-7,.,.,TRBV23-1,CASSEQSPNEQYF,TGCGCCAGCTCGGAGCAGTCCCCTAACGAGCAGTACTTC
TRBJ2-7,.,.,TRBV7-9,CASRPVGGSYEQYF,TGTGCCAGCAGACCCGTTGGAGGGTCCTACGAGCAGTACTTC
TRBJ1-2,.,.,TRBV27,CASRADGGYTF,TGTGCCAGCAGGGCGGACGGTGGCTACACCTTC
TRBJ2-1,.,TRBD2,TRBV27,CASSAGTTYNEQFF,TGTGCCAGCAGCGCCGGGACTACTTACAATGAGCAGTTCTTC
TRBJ1-1,once,TRBD1,TRBV4-1,CASSPPGQLNTEAFF,TGCGCCAGCAGCCCGCCGGGACAGCTGAACACTGAAGCTTTCTTT